These T cell receptor beta chains were read from a single sample in a study of T cell repertoires in cytomegalovirus infection. MiXCR was run by TCRdb on the reads, yielding one entry per CDR3 protein. The data show 100,000 to 150,000 distinct CDR3 sequences, more than 20% seen once. No antigen has been assigned to these receptors. Sequenced sample: PBMCs, sequenced either directly or after in vitro stimulation (not recorded which). The receptors originated from a human donor in good health (CMV status not recorded). Some clones in this sample may be carry-over from other donors' samples. The CDR3 runs from the conserved cysteine through the conserved F or W. The order of the fields is V gene, CDR3 protein.

V: TRBV7-9; CDR3: CASSLVEVGKNIQYF
V: TRBV7-6; CDR3: CASSLYVTSGGLTDTQYF
V: TRBV29-1; CDR3: CSGDWVKNIQYF
V: TRBV4-1; CDR3: CASSTAVQETQYF
V: TRBV7-9; CDR3: CASSTPGTGSSTDTQYF
V: TRBV7-2; CDR3: CASSLAPSGVYEQYF
V: TRBV20-1; CDR3: CSARDRGLAGTDSYNEQFF
V: TRBV7-2; CDR3: CASSLSRQAYGYTF
V: TRBV24-1; CDR3: CATSDWAGGYTF
V: TRBV19; CDR3: CASSITRLGDNQPQHF
V: TRBV7-3; CDR3: CASSPLAGPTDTQYF
V: TRBV27; CDR3: CASSPWAVRSYNSPLHF
V: TRBV5-4; CDR3: CASSSRDKDYNEQFF
V: TRBV7-6; CDR3: CASSSRLAINTGELFF
V: TRBV4-3; CDR3: CASSPRTSGSTHEQFF
V: TRBV11-3; CDR3: CASSPTSGAGETQYF
V: TRBV7-2; CDR3: CASSPYHGVYEQYF
V: TRBV24-1; CDR3: CATSEYSNQPQHF
V: TRBV4-1; CDR3: CASSPSTSGNEQFF
V: TRBV4-3; CDR3: CASSQAIWAEEGNSPLHF
V: TRBV18; CDR3: CASSPRRQGGEKLFF
V: TRBV28; CDR3: CASITGVRGGAFF
V: TRBV7-9; CDR3: CASSFSHGSGRPNEQFF
V: TRBV7-6; CDR3: CASSSSGTSTDTQYF
V: TRBV11-3; CDR3: CASSLLAGSDTQYF
V: TRBV28; CDR3: CASSGPRLTSYEQFF
V: TRBV7-2; CDR3: CASSLERGNYEQYF
V: TRBV6-2/TRBV6-3; CDR3: CASSYRLWGYTF
V: TRBV30; CDR3: CASTIQNTGELFF
V: TRBV20-1; CDR3: CSAGTSGRTDTQYF
V: TRBV4-1; CDR3: CASSQDRDYYGYTF
V: TRBV6-5; CDR3: CASSRQGRGTNVLTF
V: TRBV4-1; CDR3: CASSQVNMGLAEEQYF
V: TRBV6-5; CDR3: CASRKDSYTEAFF
V: TRBV6-1; CDR3: CASSDSAGAPLDTQYF
V: TRBV4-3; CDR3: CASSRDQTVPYEQYF
V: TRBV12-3/TRBV12-4; CDR3: CASFGSPNTGELFF
V: TRBV5-4; CDR3: CASSPTRQGRDTQYF
V: TRBV7-2; CDR3: CASSPTGTGDTDTQYF
V: TRBV7-2; CDR3: CASSPPGQGADTQYF
V: TRBV27; CDR3: CATGPSGQPQHF
V: TRBV11-3; CDR3: CASWAAGELFF
V: TRBV7-2; CDR3: CASSLAWGTGELFF
V: TRBV7-2; CDR3: CASSLAVGISNEKLFF
V: TRBV7-2; CDR3: CASSPGLAGVLETQYF
V: TRBV25-1; CDR3: CASSVGQYYEQYF
V: TRBV7-2; CDR3: CASSFGQGAVGELFF
V: TRBV7-2; CDR3: CASSLGWAMNTEAFF
V: TRBV4-3; CDR3: CASSQEGRGYGYTF
V: TRBV4-3; CDR3: CASSQEGQGDYGYTF
V: TRBV4-1; CDR3: CASSFEGAQAGNTIYF